This T cell receptor (beta chain) was identified during a study of T cell repertoires in cytomegalovirus infection. Study in general: Indicated by public TCR beta signatures were CMV infection and matching HLA type. Regarding the study as a whole: Predominance within the ex vivo response was attributable to HLA-C-restricted CMV-specific TCR beta clonotypes. Public TCR beta family frequency separated CMV-and-HLA carriers, including in an independent cohort.

TCRdb independently ran MiXCR on the reads; one entry per CDR3 protein. The profile covers approximately 990,000 distinct CDR3 sequences, with under 40% appearing a single time and over 10% taken by the ten largest. With respect to this clonotype: Antigen specificity is unknown.

This specimen was cultured CD8+ T cells from PBMCs, taken from culture after CMV antigen stimulation. This receptor was identified in a human donor in good health (CMV status not recorded). Some clones in this sample may be carry-over from other donors' samples.

The CDR3 sequence: CASSLRPGGASYNEQFF. The CDR3 DNA follows: TGTGCCAGCAGCTTAAGGCCCGGGGGGGCCTCCTACAATGAGCAGTTCTTC. V gene TRBV11-1 combines with J gene TRBJ2-1; 8 positions agree with TRBD2. CDR1 SGHAT and CDR2 FQDESV come from the germline V gene (reference sequence). This CDR3 has 17 residues. V was pared by 2 bases and J by 0 bases, with 6 bases of the junction left unmatched.